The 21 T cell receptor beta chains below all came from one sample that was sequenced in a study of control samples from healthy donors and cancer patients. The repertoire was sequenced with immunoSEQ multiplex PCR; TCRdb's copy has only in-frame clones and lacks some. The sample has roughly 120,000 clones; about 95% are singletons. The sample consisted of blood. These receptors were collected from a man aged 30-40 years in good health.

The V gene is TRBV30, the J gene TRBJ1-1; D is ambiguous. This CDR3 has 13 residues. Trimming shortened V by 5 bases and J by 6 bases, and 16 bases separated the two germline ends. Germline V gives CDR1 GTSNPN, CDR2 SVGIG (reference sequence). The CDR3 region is CAWGIDLASEAFF. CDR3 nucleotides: TGTGCCTGGGGCATCGATCTGGCATCTGAAGCTTTCTTT.

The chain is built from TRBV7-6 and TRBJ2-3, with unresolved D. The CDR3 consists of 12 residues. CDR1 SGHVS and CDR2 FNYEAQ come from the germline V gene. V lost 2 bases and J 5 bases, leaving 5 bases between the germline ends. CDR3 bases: TGTGCCAGCAGCTTAATGCTAGATACGCAGTATTTT. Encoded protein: CASSLMLDTQYF. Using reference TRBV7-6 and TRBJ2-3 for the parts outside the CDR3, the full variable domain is GAGVSQSPRYKVTKRGQDVALRCDPISGHVSLYWYRQALGQGPEFLTYFNYEAQQDKSGLPNDRFSAERPEGSISTLTIQRTEQRDSAMYRCASSLMLDTQYFGPGTRLTVL.

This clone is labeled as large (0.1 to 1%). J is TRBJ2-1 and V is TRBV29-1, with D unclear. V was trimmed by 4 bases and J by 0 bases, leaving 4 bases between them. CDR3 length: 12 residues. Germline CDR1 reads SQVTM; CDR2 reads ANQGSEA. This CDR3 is CSVGFSYNEQFF. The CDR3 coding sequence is TGCAGCGTTGGATTCTCCTACAATGAGCAGTTCTTC.

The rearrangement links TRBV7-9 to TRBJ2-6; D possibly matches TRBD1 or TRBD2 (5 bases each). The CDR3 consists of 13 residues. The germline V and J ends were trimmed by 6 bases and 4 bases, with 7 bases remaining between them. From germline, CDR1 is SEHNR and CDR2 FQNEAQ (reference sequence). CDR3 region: CASRGTGANVLTF. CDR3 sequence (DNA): TGTGCCAGCAGGGGGACCGGGGCCAACGTCCTGACTTTC.

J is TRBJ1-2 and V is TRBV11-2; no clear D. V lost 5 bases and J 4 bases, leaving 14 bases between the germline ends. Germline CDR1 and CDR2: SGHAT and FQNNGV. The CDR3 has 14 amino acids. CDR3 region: CASSDSRFAYGYTF. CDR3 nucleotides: TGTGCCAGCAGCGATAGTCGCTTCGCCTATGGCTACACCTTC.

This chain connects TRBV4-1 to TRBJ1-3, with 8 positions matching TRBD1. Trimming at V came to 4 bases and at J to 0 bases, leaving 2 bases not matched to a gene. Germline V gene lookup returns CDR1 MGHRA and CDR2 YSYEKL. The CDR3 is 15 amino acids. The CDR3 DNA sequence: TGCGCCAGCAGCCTCGACAGGGGCTCTGGAAACACCATATATTTT. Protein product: CASSLDRGSGNTIYF.

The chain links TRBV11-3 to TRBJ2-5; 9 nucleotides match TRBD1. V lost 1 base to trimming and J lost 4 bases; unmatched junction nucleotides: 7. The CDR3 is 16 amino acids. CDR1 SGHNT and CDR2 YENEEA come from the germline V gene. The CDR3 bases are TGTGCCAGCAGCTTAGGGGTGTCGGACAGGGGAGAGACCCAGTACTTC. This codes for CASSLGVSDRGETQYF.

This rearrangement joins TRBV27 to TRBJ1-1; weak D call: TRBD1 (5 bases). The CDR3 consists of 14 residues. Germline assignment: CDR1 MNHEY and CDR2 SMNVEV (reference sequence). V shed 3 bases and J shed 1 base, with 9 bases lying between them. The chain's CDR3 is CASSFGTQNTEAFF. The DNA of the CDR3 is TGTGCCAGCAGTTTCGGGACCCAGAACACTGAAGCTTTCTTT.

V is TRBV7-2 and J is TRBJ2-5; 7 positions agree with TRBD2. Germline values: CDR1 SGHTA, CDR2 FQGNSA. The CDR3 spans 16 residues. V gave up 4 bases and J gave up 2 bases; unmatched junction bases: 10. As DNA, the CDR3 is TGTGCCAGCAGCTCCGGCGCCGCGGGGGTACAAGAGACCCAGTACTTC. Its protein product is CASSSGAAGVQETQYF.

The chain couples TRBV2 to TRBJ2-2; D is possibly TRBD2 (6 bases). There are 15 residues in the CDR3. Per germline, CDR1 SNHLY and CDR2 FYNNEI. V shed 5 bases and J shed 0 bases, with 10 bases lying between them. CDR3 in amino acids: CASSWVAANTGELFF. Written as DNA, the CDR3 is TGTGCCAGCAGTTGGGTAGCGGCGAACACCGGGGAGCTGTTTTTT.

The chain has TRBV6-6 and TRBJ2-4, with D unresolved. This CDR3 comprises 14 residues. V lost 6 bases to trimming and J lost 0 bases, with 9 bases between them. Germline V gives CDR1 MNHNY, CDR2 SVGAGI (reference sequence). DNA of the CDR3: TGTGCCAGCAGGAATGCTTTAGCCAAAAACATTCAGTACTTC. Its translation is CASRNALAKNIQYF.

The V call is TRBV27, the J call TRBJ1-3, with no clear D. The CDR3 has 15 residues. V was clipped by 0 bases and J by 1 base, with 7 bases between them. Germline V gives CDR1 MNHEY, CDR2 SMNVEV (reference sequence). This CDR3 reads CASSLSYASGNTIYF. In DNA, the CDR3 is TGTGCCAGCAGTTTATCGTATGCTTCTGGAAACACCATATATTTT.

This chain's CDR3 is CASSDSGGSGNTIYF. In nucleotides, the CDR3 is TGTGCCAGCAGCGATTCAGGTGGTTCTGGAAACACCATATATTTT. The chain is built from TRBV7-2 and TRBJ1-3, with D uncertain. The CDR3 runs to 15 residues. Germline V CDR1 and CDR2: SGHTA, FQGNSA. Deletions cut 5 bases from V and 1 base from J, with 12 bases between. The variable domain in full, with the rest retrieved from reference TRBV7-2 and TRBJ1-3, is GAGVSQSPSNKVTEKGKDVELRCDPISGHTALYWYRQSLGQGLEFLIYFQGNSAPDKSGLPSDRFSAERTGGSVSTLTIQRTQQEDSAVYLCASSDSGGSGNTIYFGEGSWLTVV.

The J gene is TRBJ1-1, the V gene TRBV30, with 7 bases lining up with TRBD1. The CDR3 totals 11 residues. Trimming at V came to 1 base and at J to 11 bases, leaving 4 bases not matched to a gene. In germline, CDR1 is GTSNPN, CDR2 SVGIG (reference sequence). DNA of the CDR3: TGTGCCTGGAGTGGAGGGACAGTGGCTTTCTTT. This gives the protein CAWSGGTVAFF. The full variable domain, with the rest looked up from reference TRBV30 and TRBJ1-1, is SQTIHQWPATLVQPVGSPLSLECTVEGTSNPNLYWYRQAAGRGLQLLFYSVGIGQISSEVPQNLSASRPQDRQFILSSKKLLLSDSGFYLCAWSGGTVAFFGQGTRLTVV.

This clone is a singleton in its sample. In DNA, the CDR3 is TGTGCCTGGAGTGGGGGCCAGAGCAATCAGCCCCAGCATTTT. This gives the protein CAWSGGQSNQPQHF. This rearrangement joins TRBV30 to TRBJ1-5, with TRBD1 as a possible D gene (5 bases). Between the trimmed V and J ends, which lost 1 base and 1 base, there was a span of 8 bases. CDR1 is GTSNPN and CDR2 is SVGIG in the germline V gene (reference sequence). The CDR3 is made up of 14 amino acids.

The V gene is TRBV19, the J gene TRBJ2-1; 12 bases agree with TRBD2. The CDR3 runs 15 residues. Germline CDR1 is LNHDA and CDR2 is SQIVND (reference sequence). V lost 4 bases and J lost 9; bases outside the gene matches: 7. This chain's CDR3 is CASSTLAGGPGEQFF. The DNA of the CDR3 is TGTGCCAGTAGTACCCTAGCGGGGGGGCCGGGTGAGCAGTTCTTC. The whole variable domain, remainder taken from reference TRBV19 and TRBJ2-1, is DGGITQSPKYLFRKEGQNVTLSCEQNLNHDAMYWYRQDPGQGLRLIYYSQIVNDFQKGDIAEGYSVSREKKESFPLTVTSAQKNPTAFYLCASSTLAGGPGEQFFGPGTRLTVL.

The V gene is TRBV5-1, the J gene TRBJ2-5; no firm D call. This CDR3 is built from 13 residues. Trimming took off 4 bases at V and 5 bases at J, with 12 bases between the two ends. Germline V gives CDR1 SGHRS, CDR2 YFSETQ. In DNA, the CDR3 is TGCGCCAGCAGCCCGGGCGCCACGGAGACCCAGTACTTC. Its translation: CASSPGATETQYF.

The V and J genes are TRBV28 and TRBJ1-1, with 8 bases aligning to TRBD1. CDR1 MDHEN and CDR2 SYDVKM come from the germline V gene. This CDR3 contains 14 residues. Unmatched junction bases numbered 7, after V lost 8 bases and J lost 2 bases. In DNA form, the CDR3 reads TGTGCCAGCGGAGTAACAGGGGGTAACACTGAAGCTTTCTTT. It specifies CASGVTGGNTEAFF.

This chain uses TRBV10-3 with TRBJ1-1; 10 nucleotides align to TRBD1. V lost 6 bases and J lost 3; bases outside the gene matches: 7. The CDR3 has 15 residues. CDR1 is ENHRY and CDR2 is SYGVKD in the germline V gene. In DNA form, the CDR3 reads TGTGCCATCAGCGGCCTTGGGACAGGGGACACTGAAGCTTTCTTT. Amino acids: CAISGLGTGDTEAFF.

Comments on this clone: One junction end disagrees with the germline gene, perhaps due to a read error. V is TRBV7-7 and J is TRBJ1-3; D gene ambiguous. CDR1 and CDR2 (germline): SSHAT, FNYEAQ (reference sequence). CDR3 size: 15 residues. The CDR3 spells CASSGGLSPGNTIYF. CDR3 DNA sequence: TGTGCTAGCAGCGGCGGGCTTTCCCCTGGAAACACCATATATTTT.

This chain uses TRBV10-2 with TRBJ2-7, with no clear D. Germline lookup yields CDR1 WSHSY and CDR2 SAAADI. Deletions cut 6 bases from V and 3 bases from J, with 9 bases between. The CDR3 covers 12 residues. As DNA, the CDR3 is TGCGCCAGCAGATCCCTACACTACGAGCAGTACTTC. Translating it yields CASRSLHYEQYF.